One sample yielded the 14 T cell receptor beta chains listed below, sequenced in a study of T-cell reconstitution after alpha-beta-depleted transplantation in children listed by TCRdb under 2016. Libraries were constructed by PCR. The sequencing machine was an Illumina HiSeq 2500. To normalize quantification of the TCRbeta repertoire, the TCR libraries were built with molecular barcoding that relied on unique molecular identifiers. TCRdb reprocessed the public reads (quality trimming at Q25 with fastp, clone calling with MiXCR) and kept in-frame beta chains. Rows with a matching CDR3 protein are joined into one entry that keeps the most common DNA and genes. This sample comprises around 200,000 distinct CDR3 sequences, around 9.6% of them detected only once. The ten largest make up approximately 6.6% of the sample. This specimen was PBMCs from the stem cell graft donor, taken from the stem cell graft. The receptor set was obtained from a human donor who donated a stem cell graft to a child with acute lymphoblastic leukemia.

J is TRBJ2-7 and V is TRBV5-1; the match to TRBD2 covers 16 bases. The CDR3 has 16 amino acids. CDR1 SGHRS and CDR2 YFSETQ come from the germline V gene. Trimming removed 4 bases from V and 6 bases from J; junction bases left unmatched: 7. CDR3: CASSVTGTSGGGEQYF. CDR3 DNA sequence: TGCGCCAGCAGCGTTACCGGGACTAGCGGGGGGGGCGAGCAGTACTTC.

This clonotype was observed at least ten times. The CDR3 here is CASSPDRGDGELFF. DNA of the CDR3: TGTGCCAGCAGCCCGGACAGGGGTGACGGGGAGCTGTTTTTT. The chain joins TRBV7-7 to TRBJ2-2; 9 nucleotides match TRBD1. Germline values: CDR1 SSHAT, CDR2 FNYEAQ (reference sequence). Trimming took 5 bases from V and 7 from J; bases not matched to a gene: 5. The CDR3 contains 14 residues.

V gene TRBV20-1 combines with J gene TRBJ1-1; D is unresolved. This CDR3 is 12 amino acids long. V was clipped by 5 bases and J by 6 bases, with 13 bases between them. The germline CDR1 and CDR2 sequences are DFQATT and SNEGSKA (reference sequence). CDR3 sequence reads: CSARQDWAEAFF. CDR3 coding DNA: TGCAGTGCTCGCCAGGATTGGGCTGAAGCTTTCTTT.

The chain combines TRBV5-1 with TRBJ2-2; no firm D call. CDR3 length: 14 residues. Deletions cut 6 bases from V and 1 base from J, with 10 bases between. Germline lookup yields CDR1 SGHRS and CDR2 YFSETQ. The CDR3 is CASIESGNTGELFF. Here the CDR3 DNA reads TGCGCCAGCATCGAGTCAGGGAACACCGGGGAGCTGTTTTTT.

This clonotype appeared many times. The chain is built from TRBV2 and TRBJ2-3; D gene ambiguous. V dropped 1 base and J dropped 4 bases, with 12 bases sitting between them. The CDR3 totals 15 residues. Germline loops: CDR1 SNHLY, CDR2 FYNNEI. The DNA for the CDR3 is TGTGCCAGCAGTGAAGGTATTTGGGGATCAGATACGCAGTATTTT. Its translation is CASSEGIWGSDTQYF.

The table lists this clonotype with a few counts. The CDR3 region has the DNA TGTGCCAGCACCACTAGCGGGCCCCCCTACGAGCAGTACTTC. Translation: CASTTSGPPYEQYF. This chain joins TRBV27 and TRBJ2-7, with 9 bases lining up with TRBD2. The CDR3 contains 14 residues. CDR1 MNHEY and CDR2 SMNVEV come from the germline V gene (reference sequence). V gave up 7 bases and J gave up 2 bases; unmatched junction bases: 6.

The gene calls are TRBV4-2 and TRBJ2-7; the D call may be TRBD1 or TRBD2 (5 bases each). The V and J ends lost 4 bases and 6 bases respectively, with 13 bases between them. Germline CDR1 reads LGHNA; CDR2 reads YNFKEQ. The CDR3 consists of 13 residues. As DNA, the CDR3 is TGTGCCAGCAGCCCGGGGCCTCTTGGCGAGCAGTACTTC. This encodes CASSPGPLGEQYF.

This clonotype was counted between two and nine times. The chain employs TRBV12-3 or TRBV12-4 and TRBJ1-5, with a weak D call TRBD1 (6 bases). The CDR3 extends over 18 amino acids. V lost 0 bases and J 4 bases, leaving 19 bases between the germline ends. CDR3: CASSLARGGGLGNQPQHF. CDR3 DNA: TGTGCCAGCAGTTTAGCGCGGGGGGGCGGTTTAGGGAATCAGCCCCAGCATTTT.

This chain links TRBV29-1 with TRBJ1-2; D not certain. Trimming removed 7 bases at V and 0 bases at J, with 15 bases between. The V gene's germline CDR1 is SQVTM and CDR2 ANQGSEA. CDR3 size: 14 residues. CDR3 DNA sequence: TGCAGCGCAGCCCGCTCGGGATCTAACTATGGCTACACCTTC. This sequence encodes CSAARSGSNYGYTF.

This clonotype has a handful of counts. The chain has TRBV18 and TRBJ2-5; possibly TRBD1 or TRBD2 for D (6 bases each). This CDR3 contains 18 residues. V lost 2 bases and J 7 bases, leaving 26 bases between the germline ends. Germline CDR1 KGHSH, CDR2 LQKENI. The CDR3 sequence: CASSPMPTGAVLATTQYF. CDR3 DNA sequence: TGTGCCAGCTCACCAATGCCCACGGGGGCGGTCCTTGCCACGACCCAGTACTTC.

This clonotype was recorded many times. The rearrangement uses TRBV4-1 and TRBJ1-1, with TRBD1 matching over 8 bases. V was pared by 1 base and J by 6 bases, with 4 bases of the junction left unmatched. Germline V lookup: CDR1 MGHRA, CDR2 YSYEKL. CDR3 size: 14 residues. The CDR3 sequence: CASSQGDRGAEAFF. DNA of the CDR3: TGCGCCAGCAGCCAAGGTGACAGGGGCGCTGAAGCTTTCTTT.

This clonotype was seen more than once but under ten times. The chain carries TRBV6-1 and TRBJ1-1; tentative D call: TRBD1 (5 bases). Trimming removed 6 bases at V and 1 base at J, with 12 bases between. CDR3 length: 14 amino acids. Germline-derived CDR1 and CDR2 are MNHNS and SASEGT. CDR3 sequence: CASSRPGGNTEAFF. The CDR3 DNA sequence: TGTGCCAGCAGCCGCCCGGGGGGGAACACTGAAGCTTTCTTT.

This clonotype came up a few times. The V gene is TRBV7-9, the J gene TRBJ1-4; 7 bases match TRBD1. With V trimmed by 2 bases and J by 7 bases, 10 bases remained unmatched. The germline CDR1 and CDR2 sequences are SEHNR and FQNEAQ (reference sequence). The CDR3 has 16 amino acids. The CDR3 here is CASSLTSGGRGEKLFF. Here the CDR3 DNA reads TGTGCCAGCAGCTTAACCTCAGGGGGACGGGGTGAAAAACTGTTTTTT.

There are a few counts of this clonotype. This chain links TRBV9 with TRBJ2-2, with D possibly TRBD2 on 5 matching bases. Trimming pared 4 bases from V and 5 bases from J, leaving 21 bases between. Germline CDR1 is SGDLS and CDR2 is YYNGEE. This CDR3 comprises 17 residues. The CDR3 protein is CASSIYPTRGSTGELFF. Written as DNA, the CDR3 is TGTGCCAGCAGCATATACCCCACCCGGGGATCTACCGGGGAGCTGTTTTTT.